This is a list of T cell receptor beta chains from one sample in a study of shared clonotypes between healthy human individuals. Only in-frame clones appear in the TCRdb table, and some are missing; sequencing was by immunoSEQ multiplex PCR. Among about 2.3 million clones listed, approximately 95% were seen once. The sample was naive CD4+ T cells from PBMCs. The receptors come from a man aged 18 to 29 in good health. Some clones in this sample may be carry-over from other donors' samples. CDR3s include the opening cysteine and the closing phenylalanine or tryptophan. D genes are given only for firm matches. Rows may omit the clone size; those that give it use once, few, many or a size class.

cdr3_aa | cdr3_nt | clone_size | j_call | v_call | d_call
CAISVEPNTGELFF | TGTGCCATCAGTGTGGAACCGAACACCGGGGAGCTGTTTTTT | NA | TRBJ2-2 | TRBV10-3 | NA
CATSVGLAGAHEQYF | TGTGCCACTTCCGTGGGACTAGCGGGAGCCCACGAGCAGTACTTC | NA | TRBJ2-7 | TRBV4-2 | TRBD2
CASSMNTEAFF | TGTGCCAGCTCCATGAACACTGAAGCTTTCTTT | NA | TRBJ1-1 | TRBV18 | NA
CASSEIYEQYF | TGTGCCAGCAGTGAAATCTACGAGCAGTACTTC | NA | TRBJ2-7 | TRBV6-6 | NA
CASSLQWSYEKLFF | TGTGCCAGCAGTTTACAGTGGTCTTATGAAAAACTGTTTTTT | NA | TRBJ1-4 | TRBV2 | NA
CASSLGGAAGELFF | TGCGCCAGCAGCTTGGGTGGCGCGGCCGGGGAGCTGTTTTTT | NA | TRBJ2-2 | TRBV5-1 | NA
CASSNGRSEQYF | TGTGCCAGCAGCAACGGGCGGAGCGAGCAGTACTTC | NA | TRBJ2-7 | TRBV21-1 | NA
CAWSLKDRGTTNEKLFF | TGTGCCTGGAGTCTGAAGGACAGGGGCACAACTAATGAAAAACTGTTTTTT | NA | TRBJ1-4 | TRBV30 | TRBD1
CASSPDRVLYEQYF | TGTGCCAGCTCACCGGACCGAGTTCTCTACGAGCAGTACTTC | NA | TRBJ2-7 | TRBV18 | NA
CASSLLGDGEKLFF | TGTGCCAGCAGCTTACTTGGAGACGGAGAAAAACTGTTTTTT | NA | TRBJ1-4 | TRBV28 | NA
CATSSSKAGASYNEQFF | TGTGCCACCAGCAGTTCAAAAGCGGGAGCCTCCTACAATGAGCAGTTCTTC | NA | TRBJ2-1 | TRBV15 | TRBD2
CAWSTDPSGNTIYF | TGTGCCTGGAGTACGGACCCCTCAGGAAACACCATATATTTT | NA | TRBJ1-3 | TRBV30 | NA
CASSLGIPTEQYF | TGTGCCAGCTCCCTCGGGATTCCTACCGAGCAGTACTTC | NA | TRBJ2-7 | TRBV18 | NA
CSVAAAQETQYF | TGCAGCGTTGCGGCAGCTCAAGAGACCCAGTACTTC | NA | TRBJ2-5 | TRBV29-1 | NA
CASSLGIWAATEAFF | TGTGCCAGCAGCCTAGGGATTTGGGCGGCCACTGAAGCTTTCTTT | NA | TRBJ1-1 | TRBV7-8 | NA
CASSRRLAGRRSSYEQYF | TGTGCCAGCAGCCGCCGACTAGCGGGGAGAAGGAGTTCCTACGAGCAGTACTTC | NA | TRBJ2-7 | TRBV5-4 | TRBD2
CASSLLGTGELFF | TGTGCCAGCTCACTACTAGGAACCGGGGAGCTGTTTTTT | NA | TRBJ2-2 | TRBV18 | NA
CAWSTEINYGYTF | TGTGCCTGGAGCACAGAGATAAACTATGGCTACACCTTC | NA | TRBJ1-2 | TRBV30 | NA
CATSLRTAPGDIQYF | TGTGCCACCAGCCTTCGGACCGCTCCGGGGGACATTCAGTACTTC | NA | TRBJ2-4 | TRBV15 | NA
CASQTLGYSNQPQHF | TGTGCCAGCCAGACCTTGGGCTATAGCAATCAGCCCCAGCATTTT | once | TRBJ1-5 | TRBV5-8 | NA
CASSLGSSPAPYGYTF | TGTGCCAGCAGTTTAGGGTCCAGTCCAGCCCCCTATGGCTACACCTTC | NA | TRBJ1-2 | TRBV27 | NA
CASSRGVASGRAEGADTQYF | TGTGCCAGCAGCCGAGGGGTAGCGAGCGGGAGGGCCGAGGGCGCAGATACGCAGTATTTT | NA | TRBJ2-3 | TRBV11-3 | TRBD2
CAISERTGTEQYF | TGTGCCATCAGTGAGAGGACAGGCACGGAGCAGTACTTC | NA | TRBJ2-7 | TRBV10-3 | TRBD1
CASSRTSGIYEQYF | TGTGCCAGCAGTCGGACTAGCGGGATCTACGAGCAGTACTTC | NA | TRBJ2-7 | TRBV6-6 | TRBD2
CASSLGVQGPYEQYF | TGTGCCAGCAGCTTAGGAGTTCAGGGCCCATACGAGCAGTACTTC | NA | TRBJ2-7 | TRBV7-9 | NA
CAWIFGRTQAFF | TGTGCCTGGATTTTTGGCCGGACCCAAGCTTTCTTT | NA | TRBJ1-1 | TRBV30 | NA
CASSSGTVETQYF | TGTGCCAGCAGCTCAGGGACCGTGGAGACCCAGTACTTC | NA | TRBJ2-5 | TRBV28 | NA
CASSLKVNTEAFF | TGTGCCAGCAGTTTAAAAGTGAACACTGAAGCTTTCTTT | NA | TRBJ1-1 | TRBV6-1 | NA
CAISDGTRPLEQYF | TGTGCCATCAGTGACGGGACAAGGCCTCTTGAGCAGTACTTC | NA | TRBJ2-7 | TRBV10-3 | NA
CASSSGTGALNEKLFF | TGTGCCAGCAGCTCCGGGACAGGGGCGCTTAATGAAAAACTGTTTTTT | NA | TRBJ1-4 | TRBV5-6 | TRBD1
CASTSRDRAYEQYF | TGTGCCAGCACGTCCCGGGACAGAGCCTACGAGCAGTACTTC | NA | TRBJ2-7 | TRBV6-1 | TRBD1
CASSYMGGEQYF | TGTGCCAGCAGTTATATGGGGGGGGAGCAGTACTTC | NA | TRBJ2-7 | TRBV6-6 | TRBD2
CASSLTGFLAGGADTQYF | TGTGCCAGCAGCTTGACGGGATTTTTAGCGGGAGGGGCAGATACGCAGTATTTT | NA | TRBJ2-3 | TRBV5-1 | TRBD2
CASSSSLYEQYF | TGTGCCAGCAGCTCTAGTCTCTACGAGCAGTACTTC | NA | TRBJ2-7 | TRBV7-9 | NA
CASTPRDSSNQPQHF | TGTGCCAGCACTCCGCGGGACAGTAGCAATCAGCCCCAGCATTTT | NA | TRBJ1-5 | TRBV6-1 | TRBD1
CASSPSTSLVTDTQYF | TGTGCCAGCAGCCCCTCGACTTCCCTGGTCACAGATACGCAGTATTTT | NA | TRBJ2-3 | TRBV5-4 | NA
CASSFIPPGTASYEQYF | TGCGCCAGCAGCTTTATCCCACCCGGGACAGCCTCCTACGAGCAGTACTTC | NA | TRBJ2-7 | TRBV5-1 | TRBD1
CASSIPGQAAYEQYF | TGTGCCAGTAGTATCCCAGGGCAGGCGGCCTACGAGCAGTACTTC | NA | TRBJ2-7 | TRBV19 | NA
CASSSKQGDNGLAKNIQYF | TGCGCCAGCAGCTCCAAACAGGGGGATAACGGTCTAGCCAAAAACATTCAGTACTTC | NA | TRBJ2-4 | TRBV5-1 | TRBD1
CASSEREGGRARETQYF | TGTGCCAGCAGTGAAAGGGAAGGGGGGAGGGCTCGGGAGACCCAGTACTTC | NA | TRBJ2-5 | TRBV6-1 | NA
CASSVMGTGDGYTF | TGTGCCAGCAGCGTGATGGGGACAGGGGATGGCTACACCTTC | NA | TRBJ1-2 | TRBV9 | TRBD1
CASSKQGNTEAFF | TGTGCCAGCAGTAAGCAGGGCAACACTGAAGCTTTCTTT | NA | TRBJ1-1 | TRBV6-1 | NA
CASSLRQGADEQYF | TGTGCCAGCAGTTTACGACAGGGGGCGGACGAGCAGTACTTC | NA | TRBJ2-7 | TRBV27 | TRBD1
CASSLDPPGYGNTIYF | TGTGCCAGCAGCTTGGACCCCCCAGGGTACGGAAACACCATATATTTT | NA | TRBJ1-3 | TRBV5-4 | NA
CASSEPRGDDYEQYF | TGCGCCAGCAGCGAACCCAGGGGGGATGACTACGAGCAGTACTTC | NA | TRBJ2-7 | TRBV5-1 | NA
CAWTSGIHNEQFF | TGTGCCTGGACCAGCGGGATCCACAATGAGCAGTTCTTC | NA | TRBJ2-1 | TRBV30 | TRBD2
CASSFIGILLSYEQYF | TGTGCCAGCAGTTTTATCGGGATCCTACTCTCCTACGAGCAGTACTTC | NA | TRBJ2-7 | TRBV27 | NA
CASSLAGGGSTDTQYF | TGCGCCAGCAGCTTGGCGGGGGGCGGGAGCACAGATACGCAGTATTTT | few | TRBJ2-3 | TRBV5-1 | NA
CASRPGGSYGYTF | TGTGCCAGCAGACCGGGAGGGAGCTATGGCTACACCTTC | NA | TRBJ1-2 | TRBV6-5 | NA
CASSLGQRESSYEQYF | TGCGCCAGCAGCTTGGGACAGCGGGAGAGCTCCTACGAGCAGTACTTC | NA | TRBJ2-7 | TRBV5-1 | TRBD2
CASSLAQGTFAGNTIYF | TGCGCCAGCAGCTTGGCACAGGGCACCTTCGCAGGAAACACCATATATTTT | NA | TRBJ1-3 | TRBV5-1 | NA
CASTARDRDNQPQHF | TGTGCCAGCACCGCCCGGGACAGGGATAATCAGCCCCAGCATTTT | NA | TRBJ1-5 | TRBV28 | TRBD1
CASSQEPSWTGGWTTEAFF | TGTGCCAGCAGCCAAGAGCCCTCCTGGACAGGGGGATGGACCACTGAAGCTTTCTTT | NA | TRBJ1-1 | TRBV14 | TRBD1
CASSPPGEGTYEQYF | TGTGCCAGCAGCCCCCCTGGGGAAGGGACCTACGAGCAGTACTTC | NA | TRBJ2-7 | TRBV9 | NA
CASSQDMARGNQPQHF | TGCGCCAGCAGCCAAGATATGGCCAGGGGCAATCAGCCCCAGCATTTT | NA | TRBJ1-5 | TRBV4-1 | NA